This TCR beta chain was identified in a study of T cell responses to AZD1222 COVID-19 vaccine. Findings of the study overall: With dominance at 160-218 and 743-854, vaccine-associated CD4 TCRs spanned spike. Increased Spike-specific TCR breadth and depth were observed after two AZD1222 doses.

CDR1 is LNHDA and CDR2 is SQIVND in the germline V gene (reference sequence). The CDR3 covers 12 residues. Trimming stripped 9 bases from V and 11 bases from J, with 19 bases between. The protocol was immunoSEQ multiplex PCR, while the TCRdb copy is restricted to in-frame clones and leaves out a portion. The table records about 140,000 clones, around 90% of them present only once. About this clone itself: No antigen is known for it.

Sample: peripheral blood, taken on day 0 of AZD1222 vaccination. This receptor was taken from an adult in good health. The chain combines TRBV19 with TRBJ1-1, with no clear D. As DNA, the CDR3 is TGTGCCAGCGGTTTTACTTACCGGGATGCTTTCTTT. This encodes CASGFTYRDAFF.